A selection of T cell receptor beta chains follows, all from one sample in a study of post-analysis software for immune sequencing data. TCRdb passed the PCR reads through MiXCR, listing each CDR3 protein once. The table records about 560,000 distinct CDR3 sequences, 44% of them present only once. The sequencing sample was made of blood. The receptors were gathered from a girl between 10 and 17 years old with multiple sclerosis. The CDR3 runs from the conserved cysteine through the conserved F or W. Fields, in order: D gene, V gene, J gene, clone size, CDR3 protein, CDR3 DNA. The D gene is left open where the match is weak. Some rows mark clone size as missing; the rest say once, few, many or name a class of expanded clone.

.	TRBV6-5	TRBJ2-5	.	CASSFQDQNNEQYF	TGTGCCAGCAGTTTCCAAGACCAGAACAATGAGCAGTACTTC
TRBD2	TRBV20-1	TRBJ2-7	few	CSARDWASGAYEQYF	TGCAGTGCTAGAGACTGGGCTAGCGGGGCCTACGAGCAGTACTTC
.	TRBV27	TRBJ1-2	.	CASRSGSTNYGYTF	TGTGCCAGCAGATCGGGGAGTACTAACTATGGCTACACCTTC
.	TRBV7-2	TRBJ1-4	once	CASSLTRVDEELFF	TGTGCCAGCAGCTTAACCAGGGTGGATGAAGAACTGTTTTTT
.	TRBV29-1	TRBJ2-1	few	CSVDPGGVYNEQFF	TGCAGCGTTGATCCCGGAGGGGTCTACAATGAGCAGTTCTTC
.	TRBV10-1	TRBJ2-7	.	CASSDGGNEQYF	TGCGCCAGCAGTGATGGGGGCAACGAGCAGTACTTC
TRBD1	TRBV10-3	TRBJ2-1	few	CAISESKGQGEEQFF	TGTGCCATCAGTGAGTCGAAGGGACAGGGAGAGGAGCAGTTCTTC
.	TRBV12-3/TRBV12-4	TRBJ1-2	.	CASSRRTDNYGYTF	TGTGCCAGCAGCCGGCGGACAGACAACTATGGCTACACCTTC
.	TRBV4-1	TRBJ2-3	.	CASSQDQLLTDTQYF	TGCGCCAGCAGCCAAGATCAACTACTTACAGATACGCAGTATTTT
TRBD2	TRBV20-1	TRBJ2-1	.	CSASSTWDSGTYNEQFF	TGCAGTGCTAGTTCCACATGGGATAGCGGGACCTACAATGAGCAGTTCTTC
.	TRBV25-1	TRBJ2-4	.	CATQPVGPAKNIQYF	TGTGCCACCCAGCCCGTCGGGCCAGCCAAAAACATTCAGTACTTC
.	TRBV27	TRBJ1-2	.	CASSPGTINYGYTF	TGTGCCAGCAGTCCGGGGACGATTAACTATGGCTACACCTTC
TRBD1	TRBV27	TRBJ2-3	few	CASSSPGQGPDTQYF	TGTGCCAGCAGTTCTCCGGGACAGGGTCCAGATACGCAGTATTTT
.	TRBV6-5	TRBJ1-2	few	CASSPRADSNYGYTF	TGTGCCAGCAGCCCGCGAGCTGATTCTAACTATGGCTACACCTTC
.	TRBV6-5	TRBJ1-6	.	CANSYALTGSYNSPLHF	TGTGCCAACAGTTATGCCCTGACGGGCTCCTATAATTCACCCCTCCACTTT
.	TRBV7-2	TRBJ1-1	few	CASSQEGGAFF	TGTGCCAGCAGTCAGGAAGGGGGAGCTTTCTTT
.	TRBV6-5	TRBJ2-7	.	CASSSREDLSYEQYF	TGTGCCAGCAGTTCCAGGGAGGACCTCTCCTACGAGCAGTACTTC
.	TRBV20-1	TRBJ2-1	.	CSARDPGSWGEPIYNEQFF	TGCAGTGCTAGAGACCCAGGGTCATGGGGAGAGCCCATATACAATGAGCAGTTCTTC
TRBD1	TRBV29-1	TRBJ2-4	.	CSVGGQTKNIQYF	TGCAGCGTTGGGGGACAGACCAAAAACATTCAGTACTTC
.	TRBV10-3	TRBJ2-7	few	CAISEPDEYEQYF	TGTGCCATCAGTGAGCCGGACGAATACGAGCAGTACTTC
TRBD2	TRBV20-1	TRBJ2-3	.	CSARMRLAGLTDTQYF	TGCAGTGCTAGAATGCGGCTAGCGGGGCTTACAGATACGCAGTATTTT
TRBD2	TRBV5-1	TRBJ2-3	few	CASSRYRTSGDTSTDTQYF	TGCGCCAGCAGCCGCTACCGGACTAGCGGGGACACTAGCACAGATACGCAGTATTTT
TRBD1	TRBV10-3	TRBJ1-4	.	CAIRDSANEKLFF	TGCGCCATCAGGGACAGCGCTAATGAAAAACTGTTTTTT
.	TRBV6-5	TRBJ1-2	.	CASSYSIQAFGYTF	TGTGCCAGCAGTTACTCGATCCAAGCCTTTGGCTACACCTTC
.	TRBV5-1	TRBJ1-4	.	CASSPDPGTNEKLFF	TGCGCCAGCAGCCCCGATCCGGGAACTAATGAAAAACTGTTTTTT
.	TRBV20-1	TRBJ2-7	few	CSARDYNEQYF	TGCAGTGCTAGAGATTACAACGAGCAGTACTTC
TRBD1	TRBV20-1	TRBJ1-1	.	CSASRELGGSRNTEAFF	TGCAGTGCTTCCCGGGAACTAGGGGGCTCGAGGAACACTGAAGCTTTCTTT
TRBD1	TRBV27	TRBJ1-2	once	CASRRQGTTQGYTF	TGTGCCAGCAGACGACAGGGGACAACTCAAGGCTACACCTTC
.	TRBV12-3/TRBV12-4	TRBJ1-4	.	CAGRPDWGTNEKLFF	TGTGCCGGCAGGCCCGATTGGGGGACTAATGAAAAACTGTTTTTT
.	TRBV7-9	TRBJ2-5	.	CASSLRDFQETQYF	TGTGCCAGCAGCCTCCGGGACTTCCAAGAGACCCAGTACTTC
TRBD2	TRBV4-2	TRBJ2-5	.	CASSRLAGEVEETQYF	TGTGCCAGCAGCCGACTGGCGGGAGAGGTGGAAGAGACCCAGTACTTC
.	TRBV24-1	TRBJ2-3	.	CATSDLQTDTQYF	TGTGCCACCAGTGATTTGCAAACAGATACGCAGTATTTT
TRBD1	TRBV7-2	TRBJ2-7	.	CASSLTGGDYEQYF	TGTGCCAGCAGCTTGACAGGGGGGGACTACGAGCAGTACTTC
TRBD2	TRBV5-1	TRBJ2-5	few	CASSLGGADSQETQYF	TGCGCCAGCAGCCTGGGAGGGGCAGACTCCCAAGAGACCCAGTACTTC
.	TRBV7-8	TRBJ2-1	.	CASSLGNQGLVQFF	TGTGCCAGCAGCTTAGGGAATCAGGGCCTAGTGCAGTTCTTC
.	TRBV27	TRBJ1-5	few	CASSFSGEANQPQHF	TGTGCCAGCAGTTTTAGTGGGGAGGCCAATCAGCCCCAGCATTTT
.	TRBV20-1	TRBJ1-4	few	CSAAPQNRANEKLFF	TGCAGTGCTGCCCCCCAGAACAGGGCTAATGAAAAACTGTTTTTT
TRBD1	TRBV6-6	TRBJ1-2	.	CASSDRGTGTDGYTF	TGTGCCAGCAGTGACCGTGGGACAGGGACGGACGGCTACACCTTC
.	TRBV19	TRBJ1-5	.	CASSIGAAYSNQPQHF	TGTGCCAGTAGTATAGGAGCCGCTTATAGCAATCAGCCCCAGCATTTT
.	TRBV4-1	TRBJ2-5	.	CASSQVGQGMREETQYF	TGCGCCAGCAGCCAAGTAGGCCAGGGTATGAGGGAGGAGACCCAGTACTTC
TRBD1	TRBV5-1	TRBJ2-3	.	CASSLRTGGETDTQYF	TGCGCCAGCAGCTTAAGGACAGGGGGAGAAACAGATACGCAGTATTTT
.	TRBV12-3/TRBV12-4	TRBJ2-5	few	CASSSLAYQETQYF	TGTGCCAGCAGTTCACTCGCGTACCAAGAGACCCAGTACTTC
.	TRBV10-3	TRBJ1-1	.	CAISEDTNTEAFF	TGTGCCATCAGTGAGGACACCAACACTGAAGCTTTCTTT
.	TRBV29-1	TRBJ1-5	.	CSGGASNQPQHF	TGCAGCGGGGGGGCTAGCAATCAGCCCCAGCATTTT
.	TRBV27	TRBJ1-1	.	CASSTGLGTEAFF	TGTGCCAGCAGTACAGGATTAGGCACTGAAGCTTTCTTT
TRBD2	TRBV12-3/TRBV12-4	TRBJ2-7	.	CASSHQSGASYEQYF	TGTGCCAGCAGTCACCAGAGCGGGGCCTCCTACGAGCAGTACTTC
TRBD2	TRBV3-1	TRBJ2-7	.	CASTASGSMSQYF	TGTGCCAGCACGGCTAGCGGGAGTATGTCGCAGTACTTC
.	TRBV12-3/TRBV12-4	TRBJ2-7	few	CASSTLVGQYF	TGTGCCAGCAGTACTTTAGTAGGGCAGTACTTC
.	TRBV6-1	TRBJ1-1	.	CASMGFSVTEAFF	TGTGCCAGCATGGGCTTTAGCGTTACTGAAGCTTTCTTT
TRBD1	TRBV5-5	TRBJ1-4	.	CASSPGQETTNEKLFF	TGTGCCAGCAGCCCAGGACAGGAAACAACTAATGAAAAACTGTTTTTT
.	TRBV12-3/TRBV12-4	TRBJ2-5	.	CASSLEGLQYF	TGTGCCAGCAGTTTAGAGGGGTTACAGTACTTC
.	TRBV12-3/TRBV12-4	TRBJ2-1	few	CASSFIFGPSGGNEQFF	TGTGCCAGCAGTTTTATCTTTGGTCCATCGGGTGGAAATGAGCAGTTCTTC
.	TRBV6-5	TRBJ2-7	many	CASSRTGGTYEQYF	TGTGCCAGCAGTCGGACAGGAGGGACCTACGAGCAGTACTTC
.	TRBV7-2	TRBJ1-4	.	CASSLGGEVEKLFF	TGTGCCAGCAGCCTTGGGGGTGAGGTTGAAAAACTGTTTTTT
.	TRBV6-6	TRBJ2-1	few	CASSYFSGDNEQFF	TGTGCCAGCAGTTACTTTTCAGGGGACAATGAGCAGTTCTTC
TRBD2	TRBV2	TRBJ2-1	.	CASSAGLAGGNEQFF	TGTGCCAGCAGTGCGGGACTAGCGGGAGGTAATGAGCAGTTCTTC
.	TRBV3-1	TRBJ2-5	.	CASSLGQIDPYF	TGTGCCAGCAGCCTCGGACAGATTGATCCGTACTTC
.	TRBV25-1	TRBJ2-3	few	CASILSGTNTQYF	TGTGCCAGCATTCTTTCGGGAACTAATACGCAGTATTTT